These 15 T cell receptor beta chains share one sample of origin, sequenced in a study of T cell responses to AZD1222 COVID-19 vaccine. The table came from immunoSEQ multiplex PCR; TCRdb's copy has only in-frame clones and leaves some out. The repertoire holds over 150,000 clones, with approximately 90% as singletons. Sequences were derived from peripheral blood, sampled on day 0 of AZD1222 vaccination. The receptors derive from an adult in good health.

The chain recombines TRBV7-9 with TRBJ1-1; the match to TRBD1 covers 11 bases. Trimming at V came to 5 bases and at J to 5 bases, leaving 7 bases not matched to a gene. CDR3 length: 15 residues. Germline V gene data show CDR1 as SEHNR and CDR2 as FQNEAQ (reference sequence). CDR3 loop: CASSHPDRGQTEAFF. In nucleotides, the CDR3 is TGTGCCAGCAGCCATCCGGACAGGGGGCAAACTGAAGCTTTCTTT.

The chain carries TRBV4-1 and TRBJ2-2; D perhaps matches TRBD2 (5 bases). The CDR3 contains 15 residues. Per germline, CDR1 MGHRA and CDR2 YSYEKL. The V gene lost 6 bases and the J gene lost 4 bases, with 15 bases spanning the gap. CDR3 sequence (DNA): TGCGCCAGCAGAACGGGTCCCGAGGGCACCGGGGAGCTGTTTTTT. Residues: CASRTGPEGTGELFF.

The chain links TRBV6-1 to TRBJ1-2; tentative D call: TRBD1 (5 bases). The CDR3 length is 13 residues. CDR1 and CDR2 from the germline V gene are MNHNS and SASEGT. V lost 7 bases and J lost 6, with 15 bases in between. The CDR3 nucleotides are TGTGCCAGCACTGGGGGTCGGGTGGATGGCTACACCTTC. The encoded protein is CASTGGRVDGYTF.

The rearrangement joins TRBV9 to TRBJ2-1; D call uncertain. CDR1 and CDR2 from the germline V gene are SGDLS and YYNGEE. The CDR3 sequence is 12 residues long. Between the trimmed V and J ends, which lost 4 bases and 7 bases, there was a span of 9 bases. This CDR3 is CASSPRRNEQFF. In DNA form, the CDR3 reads TGTGCCAGCAGCCCGCGAAGGAATGAGCAGTTCTTC.

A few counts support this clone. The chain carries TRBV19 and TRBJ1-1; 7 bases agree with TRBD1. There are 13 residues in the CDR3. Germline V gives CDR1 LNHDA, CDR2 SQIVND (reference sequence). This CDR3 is CATTQGWNTEAFF. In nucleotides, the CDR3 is TGTGCAACTACACAGGGGTGGAACACTGAAGCTTTCTTT. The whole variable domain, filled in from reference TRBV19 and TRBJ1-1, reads DGGITQSPKYLFRKEGQNVTLSCEQNLNHDAMYWYRQDPGQGLRLIYYSQIVNDFQKGDIAEGYSVSREKKESFPLTVTSAQKNPTAFYLCATTQGWNTEAFFGQGTRLTVV.

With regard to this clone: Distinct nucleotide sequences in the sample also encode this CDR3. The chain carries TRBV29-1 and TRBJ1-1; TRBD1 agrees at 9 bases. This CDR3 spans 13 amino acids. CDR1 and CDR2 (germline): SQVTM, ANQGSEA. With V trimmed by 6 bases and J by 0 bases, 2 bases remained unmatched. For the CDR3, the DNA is TGCAGCGTACAGGGGGCCATGAACACTGAAGCTTTCTTT. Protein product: CSVQGAMNTEAFF.

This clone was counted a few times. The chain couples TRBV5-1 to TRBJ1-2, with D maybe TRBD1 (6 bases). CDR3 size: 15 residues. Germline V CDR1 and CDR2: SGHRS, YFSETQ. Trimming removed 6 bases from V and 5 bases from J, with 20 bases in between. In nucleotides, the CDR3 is TGCGCCAGCACCATTACCTCAGGACAGAGATATGGCTACACCTTC. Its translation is CASTITSGQRYGYTF.

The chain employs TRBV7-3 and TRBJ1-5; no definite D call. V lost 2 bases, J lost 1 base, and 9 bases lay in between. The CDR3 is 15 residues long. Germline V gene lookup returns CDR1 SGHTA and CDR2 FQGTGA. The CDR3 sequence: CASSLHPPSNQPQHF. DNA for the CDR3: TGTGCCAGCAGCTTACACCCGCCAAGCAATCAGCCCCAGCATTTT.

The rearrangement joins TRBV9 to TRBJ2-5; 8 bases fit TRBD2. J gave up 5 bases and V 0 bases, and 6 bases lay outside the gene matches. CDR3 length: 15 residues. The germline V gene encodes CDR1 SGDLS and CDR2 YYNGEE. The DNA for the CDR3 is TGTGCCAGCAGCGTAGGGGCTAGCGGGTGGGAGACCCAGTACTTC. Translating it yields CASSVGASGWETQYF. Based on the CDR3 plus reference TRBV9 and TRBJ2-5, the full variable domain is DSGVTQTPKHLITATGQRVTLRCSPRSGDLSVYWYQQSLDQGLQFLIQYYNGEERAKGNILERFSAQQFPDLHSELNLSSLELGDSALYFCASSVGASGWETQYFGPGTRLLVL.

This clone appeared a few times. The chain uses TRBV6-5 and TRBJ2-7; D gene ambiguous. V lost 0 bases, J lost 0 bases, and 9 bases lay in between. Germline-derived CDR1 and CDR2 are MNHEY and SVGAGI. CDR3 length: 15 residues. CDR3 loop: CASSYSAASSYEQYF. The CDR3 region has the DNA TGTGCCAGCAGTTACTCGGCCGCCAGCTCCTACGAGCAGTACTTC.

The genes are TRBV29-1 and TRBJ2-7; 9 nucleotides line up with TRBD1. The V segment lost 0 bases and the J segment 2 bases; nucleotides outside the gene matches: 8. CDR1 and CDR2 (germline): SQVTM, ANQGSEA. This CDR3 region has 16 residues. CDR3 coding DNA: TGCAGCGTTGAAGATAAGACAGGGGGAAAACCCTACGAGCAGTACTTC. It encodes CSVEDKTGGKPYEQYF.

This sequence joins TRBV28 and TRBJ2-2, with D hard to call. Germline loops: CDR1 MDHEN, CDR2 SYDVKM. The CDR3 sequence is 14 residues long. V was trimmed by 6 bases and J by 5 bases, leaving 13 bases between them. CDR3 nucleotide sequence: TGTGCCAGCAGGAAGGAGCATAATACCGGGGAGCTGTTTTTT. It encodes CASRKEHNTGELFF. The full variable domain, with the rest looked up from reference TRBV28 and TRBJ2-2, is DVKVTQSSRYLVKRTGEKVFLECVQDMDHENMFWYRQDPGLGLRLIYFSYDVKMKEKGDIPEGYSVSREKKERFSLILESASTNQTSMYLCASRKEHNTGELFFGEGSRLTVL.

The CDR3 reads CASSQGAGTALNTEAFF. CDR3 bases: TGCGCCAGCAGCCAAGGGGCCGGGACCGCCCTGAACACTGAAGCTTTCTTT. The V and J genes are TRBV4-1 and TRBJ1-1, with D possibly TRBD1 on 5 matching bases. From germline, CDR1 is MGHRA and CDR2 YSYEKL. This CDR3 spans 17 amino acids. V was trimmed by 1 base and J by 0 bases, leaving 15 bases between them.

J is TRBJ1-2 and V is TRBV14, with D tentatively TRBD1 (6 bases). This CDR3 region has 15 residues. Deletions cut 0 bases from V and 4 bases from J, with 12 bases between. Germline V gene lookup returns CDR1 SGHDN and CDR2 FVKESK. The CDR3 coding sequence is TGTGCCAGCAGCCAAGACGCAGGGGCCATCTATGGCTACACCTTC. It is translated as CASSQDAGAIYGYTF. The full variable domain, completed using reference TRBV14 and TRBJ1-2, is EAGVTQFPSHSVIEKGQTVTLRCDPISGHDNLYWYRRVMGKEIKFLLHFVKESKQDESGMPNNRFLAERTGGTYSTLKVQPAELEDSGVYFCASSQDAGAIYGYTFGSGTRLTVV.

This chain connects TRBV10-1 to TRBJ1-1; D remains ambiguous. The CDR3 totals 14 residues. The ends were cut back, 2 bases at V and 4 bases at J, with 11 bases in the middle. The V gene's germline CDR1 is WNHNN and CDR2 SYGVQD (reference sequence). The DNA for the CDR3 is TGCGCCAGCAGTGAGACAAGGATAGGCACTGAAGCTTTCTTT. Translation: CASSETRIGTEAFF.